The 23 T cell receptor beta chains below were found in one sample sequenced in a study of blood T cell repertoires in COVID-19. Libraries were prepared by immunoSEQ multiplex PCR; TCRdb keeps only in-frame clonotypes and omits some of them. The repertoire holds about 210,000 clones, with approximately 80% as singletons. Sequenced input: peripheral blood. These receptors all come from a human donor in a cohort sampled during active COVID-19.

V usage is TRBV6-5 and J usage is TRBJ1-2; 7 nucleotides match TRBD1. Germline V gene data show CDR1 as MNHEY and CDR2 as SVGAGI. V shed 3 bases and J 7 bases; nucleotides not matched to a gene: 11. This CDR3 is built from 15 residues. The CDR3 loop is CASSYAKTGIRGYTF. DNA of the CDR3: TGTGCCAGCAGTTATGCGAAGACAGGGATACGTGGCTACACCTTC.

The gene calls are TRBV5-4 and TRBJ2-7, with 7 nucleotides matching TRBD2. CDR1 is SGHNT and CDR2 is YYREEE in the germline V gene (reference sequence). The CDR3 contains 14 residues. Trimming cost V 4 bases and J 0 bases; bases outside gene matches: 4. CDR3 residues: CASSSKRDSYEQYF. CDR3 DNA: TGTGCCAGCAGCAGTAAGCGGGACTCCTACGAGCAGTACTTC.

This clone was picked up one time. V usage is TRBV9 and J usage is TRBJ2-3, with D possibly matching TRBD2 (6 bases). The CDR3 runs 15 residues. V was clipped by 2 bases and J by 4 bases, with 14 bases between them. The germline V gene has CDR1 SGDLS and CDR2 YYNGEE. This CDR3 reads CASSVGKAGADTQYF. For the CDR3, the DNA is TGTGCCAGCAGCGTGGGTAAAGCGGGCGCAGATACGCAGTATTTT.

This chain uses TRBV11-3 with TRBJ2-5; D might be TRBD1 (6 bases). This CDR3 has 15 amino acids. The germline V gene encodes CDR1 SGHNT and CDR2 YENEEA. V was shortened by 1 base and J by 2 bases, with 11 bases between the two germline ends. CDR3 in DNA: TGTGCCAGCAGCTTAGGGACAGACCCACAAGAGACCCAGTACTTC. Its translation: CASSLGTDPQETQYF. Combining the CDR3 with reference TRBV11-3 and TRBJ2-5 gives the whole variable domain EAGVVQSPRYKIIEKKQPVAFWCNPISGHNTLYWYLQNLGQGPELLIRYENEEAVDDSQLPKDRFSAERLKGVDSTLKIQPAELGDSAVYLCASSLGTDPQETQYFGPGTRLLVL.

This chain connects TRBV9 to TRBJ1-2; D possibly corresponds to TRBD1 (5 bases). V shed 3 bases and J shed 7 bases, with 13 bases lying between them. Germline CDR1 and CDR2: SGDLS and YYNGEE. The CDR3 is 13 residues long. In DNA, the CDR3 is TGTGCCAGCAGCGAGCCCTCTGGGGCTGGCTACACCTTC. This codes for CASSEPSGAGYTF.

This clone was recorded only once. For the CDR3, the DNA is TGTGCCAGCAGTTACTCCACAGATGTGCGCTACGAGCAGTACTTC. Encoded protein: CASSYSTDVRYEQYF. The chain carries TRBV6-5 and TRBJ2-7, with no clear D. CDR3 size: 15 residues. Looked up from germline, CDR1 is MNHEY and CDR2 is SVGAGI. The germline V and J ends were trimmed by 0 bases and 3 bases, with 12 bases remaining between them.

This clone has only a few counts. The CDR3: CATSPTSGRTGELFF. The CDR3 DNA reads as TGTGCCACCTCGCCGACTAGCGGGAGGACCGGGGAGCTGTTTTTT. V gene TRBV24-1 combines with J gene TRBJ2-2, with 13 bases matching TRBD2. Germline CDR1 reads KGHDR; CDR2 reads SFDVKD. The ends lost 9 bases at V and 5 bases at J; junction bases unmatched: 5. The CDR3 is 15 amino acids.

This clone was seen more than once but under ten times. The chain combines TRBV28 with TRBJ2-3; 12 bases align to TRBD2. The CDR3 totals 15 residues. Losses at the gene ends were 6 bases for V and 7 bases for J; bases not matched to a gene: 8. Germline lookup yields CDR1 MDHEN and CDR2 SYDVKM. The CDR3 region is CASRLAGGRRHTQYF. CDR3 bases: TGTGCCAGCAGACTAGCGGGAGGCCGGCGACATACGCAGTATTTT.

The V and J genes are TRBV6-6 and TRBJ1-2, with 10 nucleotides matching TRBD1. V lost 5 bases to trimming and J lost 8 bases; unmatched junction nucleotides: 11. CDR1 MNHNY and CDR2 SVGAGI come from the germline V gene (reference sequence). This CDR3 region has 15 residues. The CDR3 loop is CASSGAGTGELGYTF. CDR3 coding DNA: TGTGCCAGCAGTGGGGCCGGGACAGGGGAGCTGGGCTACACCTTC.

The CDR3 nucleotides read TGTGCCAGTAGTCTGGACAGGGCCGTCACCGGGGAGCTGTTTTTT. This codes for CASSLDRAVTGELFF. This rearrangement joins TRBV19 to TRBJ2-2; 8 bases agree with TRBD1. With V trimmed by 5 bases and J by 4 bases, 6 bases remained unmatched. Per germline, CDR1 LNHDA and CDR2 SQIVND (reference sequence). CDR3 length: 15 amino acids.

The chain uses TRBV28 and TRBJ2-3; TRBD2 matches 10 bases. Trimming removed 4 bases from V and 0 bases from J; junction bases left unmatched: 7. The V gene's germline CDR1 is MDHEN and CDR2 SYDVKM. There are 17 residues in the CDR3. The CDR3: CASSSSGLARSTDTQYF. CDR3 DNA: TGTGCCAGCAGTTCCTCGGGACTAGCGAGGAGCACAGATACGCAGTATTTT.

The chain has TRBV13 and TRBJ2-3, with 7 bases that match TRBD2. V was pared by 4 bases and J by 0 bases, with 7 bases of the junction left unmatched. This CDR3 has 16 amino acids. From germline, CDR1 is PRHDT and CDR2 FYEKMQ (reference sequence). The CDR3 loop is CASSSGGRSSTDTQYF. The CDR3 coding sequence is TGTGCCAGCAGCTCGGGGGGACGCTCTAGCACAGATACGCAGTATTTT.

V and J are TRBV19 and TRBJ1-4; D perhaps matches TRBD1 (5 bases). The germline V and J ends were trimmed by 11 bases and 11 bases, with 15 bases remaining between them. Germline values: CDR1 LNHDA, CDR2 SQIVND (reference sequence). The CDR3 is made up of 11 amino acids. CDR3: CASTGGRKLFF. The CDR3 region has the DNA TGTGCCTCAACCGGGGGGAGGAAACTGTTTTTT.

The CDR3 region is CASSLRDYPDTQYF. CDR3 DNA: TGTGCCAGCAGCCTCCGGGACTATCCGGATACGCAGTATTTT. The chain is built from TRBV7-2 and TRBJ2-3; 7 bases map to TRBD2. The CDR3 runs to 14 residues. Germline V gives CDR1 SGHTA, CDR2 FQGNSA. Trimming at V came to 5 bases and at J to 6 bases, leaving 8 bases not matched to a gene.

This clone appeared a single time. V gene TRBV3-1 (or the pseudogene TRBV3-2) combines with J gene TRBJ2-7, with D tentatively TRBD2 (5 bases). Trimming stripped 8 bases from V and 5 bases from J, with 13 bases between. CDR3 length equals 12 residues. Germline V gene data show CDR1 as LGHDT and CDR2 as YNNKEL (reference sequence). The chain's CDR3 is CASARTGNEQYF. In nucleotides, the CDR3 is TGTGCCAGCGCTCGGACTGGAAACGAGCAGTACTTC.

The rearrangement links TRBV15 to TRBJ1-2; D might be TRBD1 (6 bases). Germline V gene sequence: CDR1 LNHNV, CDR2 YYDKDF (reference sequence). Trimming took 2 bases from V and 5 from J, leaving 6 bases between them. The CDR3 runs to 12 residues. The CDR3, as DNA: TGTGCCACCAGCAGACAGGGGTATGGCTACACCTTC. Its translation: CATSRQGYGYTF.

This chain connects TRBV4-3 to TRBJ2-1; 7 nucleotides align to TRBD2. The CDR3 is made up of 15 amino acids. Germline V gene lookup returns CDR1 LGHNA and CDR2 YSLEER. V shed 1 base, J shed 4 bases, and the junction held 4 bases outside the gene matches. CDR3 in amino acids: CASSQASGGYNEQFF. The DNA for the CDR3 is TGCGCCAGCAGCCAAGCTAGCGGTGGTTACAATGAGCAGTTCTTC.

This clone was observed a few times. The chain links TRBV19 to TRBJ1-1, with D possibly matching TRBD1 (5 bases). The CDR3 sequence is 15 residues long. Germline V gives CDR1 LNHDA, CDR2 SQIVND (reference sequence). V shed 5 bases and J shed 1 base, with 14 bases lying between them. The CDR3: CASSAAGRENTEAFF. In DNA, the CDR3 is TGTGCCAGTAGTGCAGCGGGACGAGAGAACACTGAAGCTTTCTTT.

The chain has TRBV5-1 and TRBJ1-1, with D hard to call. This CDR3 comprises 14 residues. V shed 4 bases and J shed 1 base, with 11 bases lying between them. Germline V gene data show CDR1 as SGHRS and CDR2 as YFSETQ. The CDR3 DNA reads TGCGCCAGCAGCCTCCCCTCGGGGAACACTGAAGCTTTCTTT. This gives the protein CASSLPSGNTEAFF. Full variable domain (rest looked up from reference TRBV5-1 and TRBJ1-1): KAGVTQTPRYLIKTRGQQVTLSCSPISGHRSVSWYQQTPGQGLQFLFEYFSETQRNKGNFPGRFSGRQFSNSRSEMNVSTLELGDSALYLCASSLPSGNTEAFFGQGTRLTVV.

The rearrangement uses TRBV11-3 and TRBJ2-1; D is ambiguous. V lost 2 bases and J lost 4, with 6 bases in between. The CDR3 is 13 residues long. CDR1 and CDR2 from the germline V gene are SGHNT and YENEEA. CDR3: CASSLLRYNEQFF. The CDR3 nucleotides are TGTGCCAGCAGCTTACTGCGGTACAATGAGCAGTTCTTC. Drawing the rest from reference TRBV11-3 and TRBJ2-1, the complete variable domain is EAGVVQSPRYKIIEKKQPVAFWCNPISGHNTLYWYLQNLGQGPELLIRYENEEAVDDSQLPKDRFSAERLKGVDSTLKIQPAELGDSAVYLCASSLLRYNEQFFGPGTRLTVL.

This chain joins TRBV4-1 and TRBJ1-5; D remains ambiguous. V was pared by 4 bases and J by 2 bases, with 15 bases between. The CDR3 covers 16 residues. Germline CDR1 is MGHRA and CDR2 is YSYEKL. The CDR3 sequence is CASSPQAGMGNQPQHF. The CDR3, as DNA: TGCGCCAGCAGCCCCCAGGCCGGGATGGGCAATCAGCCCCAGCATTTT.

The chain has TRBV19 and TRBJ1-1; TRBD1 matches at 8 bases. The ends lost 6 bases at V and 8 bases at J; junction bases unmatched: 11. Germline V lookup: CDR1 LNHDA, CDR2 SQIVND (reference sequence). The CDR3 covers 14 residues. CDR3 in amino acids: CASSSLDRGEEAFF. The CDR3 DNA sequence: TGTGCCAGTAGCTCACTCGACAGGGGAGAAGAAGCTTTCTTT.

The chain uses TRBV2 and TRBJ1-6; tentative D call: TRBD1 (6 bases). Per the germline V gene, CDR1 is SNHLY and CDR2 is FYNNEI. The CDR3 is 19 residues long. Trimming left V 5 bases short and J 0 bases short, with 20 bases between. This chain's CDR3 is CASSHQQTGLTSYNSPLHF. In nucleotides, the CDR3 is TGTGCCAGCAGTCACCAACAGACAGGCTTAACCTCCTATAATTCACCCCTCCACTTT.